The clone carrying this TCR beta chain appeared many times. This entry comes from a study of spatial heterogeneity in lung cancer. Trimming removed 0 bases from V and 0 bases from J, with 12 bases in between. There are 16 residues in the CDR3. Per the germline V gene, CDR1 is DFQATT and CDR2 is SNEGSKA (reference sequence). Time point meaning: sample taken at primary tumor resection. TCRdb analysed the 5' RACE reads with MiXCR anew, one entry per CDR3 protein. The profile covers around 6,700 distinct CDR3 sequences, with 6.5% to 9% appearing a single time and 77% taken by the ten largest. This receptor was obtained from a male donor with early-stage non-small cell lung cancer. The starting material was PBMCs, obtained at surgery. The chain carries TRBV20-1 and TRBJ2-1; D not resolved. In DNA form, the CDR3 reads TGCAGTGCTAGAGAAATGGCTAGGCGCTCCTACAATGAGCAGTTCTTC. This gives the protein CSAREMARRSYNEQFF.